This entry is about one T cell receptor (beta chain). Looked up from germline, CDR1 is MDHEN and CDR2 is SYDVKM. The CDR3 extends over 14 amino acids. The data were taken from a study of blood T cells in healthy people across ages. Primers used in a second PCR of roughly 6 to 11 cycles were a sample-barcoded 5' primer and a J-beta primer mix. A single record per CDR3 protein comes from TCRdb applying MiXCR to the 5' RACE reads. The table shows over 600,000 distinct CDR3 sequences, with 46% occurring only once. V usage is TRBV28 and J usage is TRBJ2-1; no firm D call. With the DNA end fitting TRBJ2-7 better, the J assignment may be wrong. This TCR came from an elderly man in good health. Sequencing was performed on blood. This CDR3 is CASGGGSSYNEQYF. The CDR3 DNA reads as TGTGCCAGCGGTGGCGGAAGCTCCTACAATGAGCAGTACTTC.